The 6 T cell receptor beta chains presented below share a single source sample, sequenced in a study of breast tumors, draining lymph nodes, adjacent tissues. Samples came from axillary lymph nodes draining the breast cancer. MiXCR, applied by TCRdb to the multiplex PCR reads, yields one record per CDR3 protein. Among approximately 210,000 distinct CDR3 sequences listed, around 34% were seen once. The specimen was axillary lymph node tissue. The source is a female donor with breast cancer. Some clones in this sample may be carry-over from other donors' samples.

The rearrangement links TRBV7-8 to TRBJ2-7; 7 bases match TRBD1. Trimming at V came to 4 bases and at J to 2 bases, leaving 8 bases not matched to a gene. This CDR3 is built from 15 residues. The germline V gene has CDR1 SGHVS and CDR2 FQNEAQ. CDR3 nucleotides: TGTGCCAGCAGCTCCCGGACAGGTCCAACCTACGAGCAGTACTTC. It encodes CASSSRTGPTYEQYF.

In regard to this clonotype: Since a much larger clone is just one base distant, this may be a read error. This sequence joins TRBV5-1 and TRBJ2-1; D is unresolved. Germline lookup yields CDR1 SGHRS and CDR2 YFSETQ. CDR3 length: 12 amino acids. The chain's CDR3 is CASSSEGSKHFF. As DNA, the CDR3 is TGCGCCAGCAGTTCCGAAGGTAGCAAGCACTTCTTC.

This clonotype was found many times. The genes are TRBV20-1 and TRBJ2-7; 12 nucleotides agree with TRBD2. The V and J ends lost 3 bases and 4 bases, in that order; junction bases with no gene match: 7. Germline V lookup: CDR1 DFQATT, CDR2 SNEGSKA (reference sequence). CDR3 size: 15 residues. The CDR3 loop reads CSARPLAGGRYEQYF. The CDR3 DNA sequence: TGCAGTGCTAGGCCTCTAGCGGGGGGGCGGTACGAGCAGTACTTC.

The genes are TRBV4-1 and TRBJ2-5; tentative D call: TRBD1 (6 bases). Germline-derived CDR1 and CDR2 are MGHRA and YSYEKL. Trimming cost V 4 bases and J 5 bases, with 11 bases left between them. The length of the CDR3 is 13 residues. For the CDR3, the DNA is TGCGCCAGCAGCCGAGCAGGGGCCGAGACCCAGTACTTC. It yields the protein CASSRAGAETQYF.

This clonotype came up many times. The V and J genes are TRBV5-4 and TRBJ2-1; D remains unclear. From germline, CDR1 is SGHNT and CDR2 YYREEE (reference sequence). The germline V and J ends were trimmed by 0 bases and 5 bases, with 15 bases remaining between them. This CDR3 region has 16 residues. As DNA, the CDR3 is TGTGCCAGCAGCTTGGCCGGGTTACAGTCCAACAATGAGCAGTTCTTC. This codes for CASSLAGLQSNNEQFF.

This clonotype has at least ten counts. This chain connects TRBV4-3 to TRBJ1-4; D may be TRBD1 (5 bases). Trimming removed 6 bases from V and 8 bases from J, with 13 bases in between. The CDR3 contains 13 residues. Germline CDR1 LGHNA, CDR2 YSLEER. The CDR3 protein is CASSWREGEKLFF. CDR3 coding DNA: TGCGCCAGCAGTTGGAGGGAGGGGGAAAAACTGTTTTTT.